These 13 T cell receptor beta chains were sequenced from one sample in a study of Ad26.COV2.S vaccination and SARS-CoV-2 variants. The treatment denotes: some 20 received Ad26.COV2.S at low or high dose, single or two shots; 5 received placebo; per-sample allocation not given. Samples were taken on day 63 after the first vaccine or placebo injection. Sequencing used immunoSEQ multiplex PCR; TCRdb keeps in-frame clones, though not all of them. The data contain around 300,000 clones, roughly 90% of them singletons. Sequencing was performed on peripheral blood, taken in a trial of Ad26.COV2.S vaccine versus placebo. The origin of the receptors is a person between 18 and 65 years old who received the Ad26.COV2.S COVID-19 vaccine or a placebo.

This CDR3 is CASTRTLNSPLHF. CDR3 DNA: TGTGCCAGCACAAGGACTCTTAATTCACCCCTCCACTTT. The chain links TRBV27 to TRBJ1-6, with D hard to call. Germline CDR1 MNHEY, CDR2 SMNVEV (reference sequence). V dropped 7 bases and J dropped 6 bases, with 10 bases sitting between them. The CDR3 extends over 13 amino acids.

The V gene is TRBV13, the J gene TRBJ2-1; TRBD1 agrees at 8 bases. This CDR3 contains 16 residues. The germline gives CDR1 PRHDT, CDR2 FYEKMQ (reference sequence). With V trimmed by 6 bases and J by 0 bases, 7 bases remained unmatched. The CDR3 DNA is TGTGCCAGCAGGCCCACAGGGGGAAGCTCCTACAATGAGCAGTTCTTC. Its translation is CASRPTGGSSYNEQFF.

This clone was picked up a small number of times. This chain joins TRBV4-1 and TRBJ2-3, with TRBD1 identical over 7 bases. V lost 3 bases, J lost 2 bases, and 5 bases stayed unmatched. Germline lookup yields CDR1 MGHRA and CDR2 YSYEKL. The CDR3 sequence is 15 residues long. In DNA form, the CDR3 reads TGCGCCAGCAGCCATCTGGACAGGACCACAGATACGCAGTATTTT. This codes for CASSHLDRTTDTQYF.

The rearrangement uses TRBV7-9 and TRBJ2-7, with D possibly being TRBD2 (5 bases). V was clipped by 5 bases and J by 7 bases, with 18 bases between them. CDR3 length equals 14 residues. Germline V gives CDR1 SEHNR, CDR2 FQNEAQ (reference sequence). The CDR3 is CASSPVEGSGEQYF. In DNA, the CDR3 is TGTGCCAGCAGCCCGGTAGAAGGGAGTGGGGAGCAGTACTTC.

The sample holds a few counts of this clone. This chain connects TRBV6-6 to TRBJ1-2; 7 bases match TRBD1. This CDR3 comprises 15 residues. Germline V CDR1 and CDR2: MNHNY, SVGAGI (reference sequence). J lost 4 bases, V lost 0 bases, and 5 bases had no gene match. CDR3 DNA sequence: TGTGCCAGCAGTTACTCGAACAGGGGCCTCTATGGCTACACCTTC. Translated, it gives CASSYSNRGLYGYTF.

This sequence joins TRBV10-3 and TRBJ1-6, with D possibly being TRBD1 (5 bases). Trimming removed 2 bases at V and 9 bases at J, with 14 bases between. This CDR3 contains 15 residues. Germline V gene sequence: CDR1 ENHRY, CDR2 SYGVKD. CDR3 sequence reads: CAISETGLDLSPLHF. CDR3 bases: TGTGCCATCAGTGAGACGGGACTGGACCTTTCACCCCTCCACTTT.

This clone was seen just once. This chain uses TRBV6-2 or TRBV6-3 with TRBJ2-1; 11 bases are a match to TRBD2. The CDR3 extends over 16 amino acids. J gave up 7 bases and V 0 bases, and 5 bases lay outside the gene matches. Per germline, CDR1 MNHEY and CDR2 SVGEGT. The CDR3 is CASSYSTSGGLNEQFF. The CDR3 nucleotides read TGTGCCAGCAGTTACTCTACTAGCGGGGGCCTAAATGAGCAGTTCTTC.

J is TRBJ1-5 and V is TRBV18, with D unclear. The V and J ends lost 2 bases and 2 bases respectively, with 10 bases between them. Germline loops: CDR1 KGHSH, CDR2 LQKENI. The CDR3 loop spans 15 amino acids. CDR3 nucleotide sequence: TGTGCCAGCTCACCAGACACGGGAGGCAATCAGCCCCAGCATTTT. Its protein is CASSPDTGGNQPQHF. The whole variable domain, filled in from reference TRBV18 and TRBJ1-5, reads NAGVMQNPRHLVRRRGQEARLRCSPMKGHSHVYWYRQLPEEGLKFMVYLQKENIIDESGMPKERFSAEFPKEGPSILRIQQVVRGDSAAYFCASSPDTGGNQPQHFGDGTRLSIL.

This clone has just one count. This chain uses TRBV6-5 with TRBJ2-1; 11 bases align to TRBD2. Germline CDR1 is MNHEY and CDR2 is SVGAGI. The V and J ends lost 2 bases and 9 bases, in that order; junction bases with no gene match: 6. The CDR3 contains 15 residues. CDR3 sequence: CASSYPSGGIGEQFF. The DNA of the CDR3 is TGTGCCAGCAGTTACCCTAGCGGGGGGATCGGTGAGCAGTTCTTC.

This clone showed up just once. The sample holds other DNA sequences that translate to the same CDR3. CDR3 loop: CASSWTGNQPQHF. The CDR3 DNA is TGCGCCAGCAGCTGGACAGGGAATCAGCCCCAGCATTTT. The chain combines TRBV5-1 with TRBJ1-5, with 8 bases fitting TRBD1. Trimming took 3 bases from V and 4 from J; bases not matched to a gene: 0. Per germline, CDR1 SGHRS and CDR2 YFSETQ. CDR3 size: 13 residues.

The rearrangement links TRBV9 to TRBJ2-2; 8 bases align to TRBD1. Per the germline V gene, CDR1 is SGDLS and CDR2 is YYNGEE. CDR3 size: 16 residues. Unmatched junction bases numbered 4, after V lost 3 bases and J lost 0 bases. The CDR3 reads CASSARTGTNTGELFF. The CDR3 DNA reads TGTGCCAGCAGCGCCCGGACAGGGACGAACACCGGGGAGCTGTTTTTT.

The genes are TRBV7-3 and TRBJ1-1; no definite D call. The CDR3 has 13 residues. CDR1 and CDR2 (germline): SGHTA, FQGTGA. V gave up 2 bases and J gave up 5 bases, with 9 bases separating them. CDR3 bases: TGTGCCAGCAGCTTACATGAGGATACTGAAGCTTTCTTT. Translation: CASSLHEDTEAFF.

This chain links TRBV4-1 with TRBJ2-4; 7 nucleotides agree with TRBD2. The CDR3 loop spans 18 amino acids. Unmatched junction bases numbered 9, after V lost 1 base and J lost 0 bases. CDR1 and CDR2 from the germline V gene are MGHRA and YSYEKL. The CDR3: CASSQGFQRGLAKNIQYF. CDR3 nucleotide sequence: TGCGCCAGCAGCCAAGGCTTCCAGCGGGGACTAGCCAAAAACATTCAGTACTTC.